The source of this TCR beta chain is a study of neurological immune-mediated disorders. Every sequencing run generated in excess of 170 million TCR-beta sequences. These sequences covered 15-18 subjects. TCRdb re-called the 5' RACE reads through MiXCR, storing one row per CDR3 protein. The table shows 50,000 to 70,000 distinct CDR3 sequences, with 3.4% occurring only once. This clonotype was recorded at least ten times. The antigen remains unidentified. Germline CDR1 reads SEHNR; CDR2 reads FQNEAQ (reference sequence). V was clipped by 3 bases and J by 0 bases; unmatched bases: 1. This CDR3 is built from 16 residues. A total of 2 million PBMCs stored at -80 degrees C provided the unsorted libraries. Findings and limits, study-wide: HTLV-1-associated myelopathy had the most TCR clonal expansion, while multiple sclerosis had the least, a level that fell below healthy controls.

The chain carries TRBV7-9 and TRBJ2-3; TRBD2 matches 12 bases. The TCR sequence derives from a man in his forties with multiple sclerosis. Sequencing used PBMCs. CDR3 in DNA: TGTGCCAGCAGCTTCCTAGCGGGAGGGAGCACAGATACGCAGTATTTT. Translating gives CASSFLAGGSTDTQYF.